This TCR beta chain derives from a study of T-cell reconstitution after alpha-beta-depleted transplantation in children. Trimming took 4 bases from V and 4 from J, leaving 13 bases between them. The CDR3 extends over 15 amino acids. Germline loops: CDR1 SEHNR, CDR2 FQNEAQ (reference sequence). Researchers prepared the TCRbeta library using unique molecular identifiers, the study reports. Using its own MiXCR run on the PCR reads, TCRdb lists one record per CDR3 protein. The sample lists about 540,000 distinct CDR3 sequences, about 18% seen once, with 3% to 3.5% in the top ten. The sequences come from PBMCs from the stem cell graft donor, collected from the stem cell graft. The chain has TRBV7-9 and TRBJ2-2, with D unresolved. The clonotype comes from a human donor who donated a stem cell graft to a child with acute lymphoblastic leukemia. CDR3 region: CASSSSRPGTGELFF. CDR3 coding DNA: TGTGCCAGCAGCTCCTCCCGCCCAGGCACCGGGGAGCTGTTTTTT.